Listed here are 19 T cell receptor beta chains from one sample, sequenced in a study of cytomegalovirus exposure and HLA in healthy donors (dated by TCRdb to about 2017). Preparation of the library involved the immunoSEQ multiplex PCR assay. The multiplex PCR relied on a mix of 60 forward primers for TCR Vbeta segments and 13 reverse primers for TCR Jbeta segments. The source is immuneACCESS, and TCRdb retained only in-frame sequences with V and J called. Part of the clones is not carried over; for the studies checked, unresolved V genes explain less than half of this, and the remainder is unexplained. This sample's table has entries for fewer than 60,000 clones. The top ten clonotypes cover 12% of the sample. The source material was PBMCs. The receptors were gathered from a woman in her twenties or thirties in good health and CMV-seropositive.

The genes are TRBV19 and TRBJ1-1, with a weak D call TRBD1 (5 bases). CDR3 length: 14 amino acids. V was cut by 9 bases and J by 0 bases, with 14 bases left in between. Germline-derived CDR1 and CDR2 are LNHDA and SQIVND (reference sequence). CDR3 amino acids: CASGGEALNTEAFF. CDR3 coding DNA: TGTGCCAGCGGGGGGGAAGCATTGAACACTGAAGCTTTCTTT.

Regarding this clone: Sequence at one end of the junction differs from germline and may be a read error. The V and J genes are TRBV6-1 and TRBJ2-5; D is undetermined. This CDR3 region has 14 residues. Looked up from germline, CDR1 is MNHNS and CDR2 is SASEGT. The CDR3, as DNA: TGTGCCAGCACTGAAGGGCTGTTCCAAGAGACCCAGTACTTC. It translates to CASTEGLFQETQYF.

The rearrangement joins TRBV7-6 to TRBJ1-4, with D perhaps matching TRBD1 (6 bases). Trimming pared 4 bases from V and 7 bases from J, leaving 13 bases between. Per the germline V gene, CDR1 is SGHVS and CDR2 is FNYEAQ. CDR3 length: 14 residues. The CDR3 sequence: CASSSQGYGEKLFF. CDR3 sequence (DNA): TGTGCCAGCAGCTCCCAGGGGTACGGTGAAAAACTGTTTTTT.

V is TRBV4-1 and J is TRBJ2-7; TRBD1 agrees at 9 bases. Germline V gene lookup returns CDR1 MGHRA and CDR2 YSYEKL. The J segment lost 2 bases and the V segment lost 0 bases, leaving 2 bases of the junction unmatched. CDR3 size: 15 residues. CDR3 region: CASSQEDRGPYEQYF. DNA for the CDR3: TGCGCCAGCAGCCAAGAGGACAGGGGTCCCTACGAGCAGTACTTC.

The chain uses TRBV7-9 and TRBJ2-5; TRBD2 aligns across 14 bases. There are 17 residues in the CDR3. Trimming took 5 bases from V and 3 from J; bases not matched to a gene: 8. Germline assignment: CDR1 SEHNR and CDR2 FQNEAQ (reference sequence). The CDR3 loop reads CASSTGTSGSIEETQYF. The CDR3, as DNA: TGTGCCAGCAGCACGGGGACTAGCGGGAGTATTGAAGAGACCCAGTACTTC.

The V call is TRBV4-2, the J call TRBJ1-1; D ambiguous. Germline CDR1 reads LGHNA; CDR2 reads YNFKEQ. This CDR3 is 15 amino acids long. V lost 3 bases and J 1 base, leaving 12 bases between the germline ends. The CDR3: CASSHPGKPNTEAFF. The CDR3 coding sequence is TGTGCCAGCAGCCACCCCGGGAAACCGAACACTGAAGCTTTCTTT.

The J gene is TRBJ2-1, the V gene TRBV18; 9 nucleotides agree with TRBD2. The CDR3 length is 16 residues. Trimming at V came to 0 bases and at J to 2 bases, leaving 2 bases not matched to a gene. Germline V gene data show CDR1 as KGHSH and CDR2 as LQKENI. The chain's CDR3 is CASSPPSGRTYNEQFF. The CDR3 DNA is TGTGCCAGCTCACCACCCAGCGGGAGGACCTACAATGAGCAGTTCTTC.

The V gene is TRBV6-6, the J gene TRBJ1-3; D is unresolved. Germline V gene lookup returns CDR1 MNHNY and CDR2 SVGAGI (reference sequence). With 2 bases removed from V and 2 bases from J, the gap between germline ends came to 13 bases. The CDR3 is made up of 16 amino acids. CDR3 sequence reads: CASSYEGGLPGNTIYF. The CDR3 coding sequence is TGTGCCAGCAGTTACGAGGGAGGGCTGCCTGGAAACACCATATATTTT.

The chain links TRBV2 to TRBJ2-1; no firm D call. Germline V gives CDR1 SNHLY, CDR2 FYNNEI. This CDR3 is 11 amino acids long. V was cut by 4 bases and J by 5 bases, with 3 bases left in between. CDR3 residues: CASSVDNEQFF. DNA of the CDR3: TGTGCCAGCAGTGTCGACAATGAGCAGTTCTTC.

The chain links TRBV30 to TRBJ2-2, with D hard to call. The germline V gene encodes CDR1 GTSNPN and CDR2 SVGIG (reference sequence). The CDR3 contains 11 residues. Trimming pared 4 bases from V and 7 bases from J, leaving 7 bases between. DNA of the CDR3: TGTGCCTGGACTGTCGTCGGGGAGCTGTTTTTT. It specifies CAWTVVGELFF.

The V and J genes are TRBV7-2 and TRBJ2-7; maybe TRBD2 (5 bases). The germline gives CDR1 SGHTA, CDR2 FQGNSA. The CDR3 is 14 amino acids. V gave up 1 base and J gave up 3 bases, with 10 bases separating them. The CDR3 region has the DNA TGTGCCAGCAGCTTAGGAGGGATCAACTACGAGCAGTACTTC. Translated: CASSLGGINYEQYF.

The chain uses TRBV11-2 and TRBJ1-1, with D possibly TRBD1 on 6 matching bases. This CDR3 has 14 amino acids. The V end lost 1 base, the J end lost 1 base, and 7 bases lay between the germline ends. The V gene's germline CDR1 is SGHAT and CDR2 FQNNGV. The CDR3 spells CASSLGQENTEAFF. The DNA of the CDR3 is TGTGCCAGCAGCTTAGGACAGGAGAACACTGAAGCTTTCTTT.

The J gene is TRBJ1-6, the V gene TRBV5-4, with 8 bases aligning to TRBD1. V shed 4 bases and J 8 bases; nucleotides not matched to a gene: 5. CDR1 SGHNT and CDR2 YYREEE come from the germline V gene (reference sequence). The CDR3 is 14 amino acids. The CDR3: CASSESTGDSPLHF. DNA for the CDR3: TGTGCCAGCAGCGAGTCGACAGGGGATTCACCCCTCCACTTT.

The chain employs TRBV6-1 and TRBJ2-1, with D uncertain. In germline, CDR1 is MNHNS, CDR2 SASEGT. The V and J ends lost 8 bases and 2 bases respectively, with 4 bases between them. This CDR3 spans 11 amino acids. Written as DNA, the CDR3 is TGTGCCAGCCAAACCTACAATGAGCAGTTCTTC. It codes for CASQTYNEQFF.

The chain joins TRBV13 to TRBJ2-3; D may be TRBD2 (6 bases). V dropped 4 bases and J dropped 4 bases, with 12 bases sitting between them. The CDR3 loop spans 14 amino acids. The germline V gene has CDR1 PRHDT and CDR2 FYEKMQ (reference sequence). As DNA, the CDR3 is TGTGCCAGCAGCTCCCGGACTACTCCAGATACGCAGTATTTT. Its translation is CASSSRTTPDTQYF. Looking up the rest from reference TRBV13 and TRBJ2-3 gives the full variable domain: AAGVIQSPRHLIKEKRETATLKCYPIPRHDTVYWYQQGPGQDPQFLISFYEKMQSDKGSIPDRFSAQQFSDYHSELNMSSLELGDSALYFCASSSRTTPDTQYFGPGTRLTVL.

CDR3 DNA sequence: TGTGCCTGCCAAGCGGGGGGCGTCTATGGCTACACCTTC. Translation: CACQAGGVYGYTF. This rearrangement joins TRBV30 to TRBJ1-2; D perhaps matches TRBD1 (6 bases). CDR1 is GTSNPN and CDR2 is SVGIG in the germline V gene (reference sequence). The V end lost 6 bases, the J end lost 4 bases, and 15 bases lay between the germline ends. The CDR3 runs 13 residues.

This chain links TRBV5-6 with TRBJ1-2, with TRBD1 as a possible D gene (5 bases). The germline V gene has CDR1 SGHDT and CDR2 YYEEEE. V lost 0 bases, J lost 7 bases, and 13 bases lay in between. This CDR3 contains 14 residues. The CDR3 nucleotides are TGTGCCAGCAGCTTGGAGCAGGGTGTACGTGGCTACACCTTC. Residues: CASSLEQGVRGYTF.

V usage is TRBV5-1 and J usage is TRBJ2-1, with D possibly matching TRBD2 (6 bases). The CDR3 contains 15 residues. The germline V gene encodes CDR1 SGHRS and CDR2 YFSETQ. V gave up 0 bases and J gave up 10 bases, with 17 bases separating them. For the CDR3, the DNA is TGCGCCAGCAGCTTGGAGGGACTCCCTCTAAGGGAGCAGTTCTTC. It specifies CASSLEGLPLREQFF.

J is TRBJ1-2 and V is TRBV11-2; possible D gene TRBD1, 5 bases. The V end was cut by 5 bases, the J end by 3 bases, with 13 bases between. Germline CDR1 is SGHAT and CDR2 is FQNNGV. CDR3 length: 14 amino acids. The CDR3: CASSGWRGDYGYTF. CDR3 bases: TGTGCCAGCAGCGGGTGGCGGGGCGACTATGGCTACACCTTC.